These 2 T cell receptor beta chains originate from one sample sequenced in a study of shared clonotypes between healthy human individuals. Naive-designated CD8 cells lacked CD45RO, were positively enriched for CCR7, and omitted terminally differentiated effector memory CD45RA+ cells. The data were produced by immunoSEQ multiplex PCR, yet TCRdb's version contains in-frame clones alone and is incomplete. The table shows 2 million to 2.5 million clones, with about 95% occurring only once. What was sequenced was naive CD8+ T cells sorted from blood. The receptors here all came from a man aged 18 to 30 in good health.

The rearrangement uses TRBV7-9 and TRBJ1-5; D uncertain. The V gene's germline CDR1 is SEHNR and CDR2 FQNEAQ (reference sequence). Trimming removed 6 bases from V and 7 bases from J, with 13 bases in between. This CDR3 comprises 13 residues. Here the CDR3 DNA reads TGTGCCAGCAGTTACTACGGTGAACAGCCCCAGCATTTT. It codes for CASSYYGEQPQHF.

CDR3 residues: CASRNRAQGDYGYTF. The CDR3, as DNA: TGTGCCAGTAGGAACCGGGCCCAGGGAGACTATGGCTACACCTTC. This chain connects TRBV19 to TRBJ1-2, with D perhaps matching TRBD1 (5 bases). The length of the CDR3 is 15 residues. V was trimmed by 6 bases and J by 3 bases, leaving 17 bases between them. Germline loops: CDR1 LNHDA, CDR2 SQIVND (reference sequence).